Each of the 29 T cell receptor beta chains below was sequenced from the same sample in a study of blood T cell repertoires in COVID-19. Some clones are missing from TCRdb's copy, which holds only in-frame ones; the method was immunoSEQ multiplex PCR. This sample has around 380,000 clones, with roughly 77% found just once. The sequenced sample was peripheral blood. The source is a human donor with acute or convalescent COVID-19. The donor label of this sample is uncertain.

The chain has TRBV5-6 and TRBJ2-6, with D perhaps matching TRBD2 (5 bases). V shed 3 bases and J shed 4 bases, with 20 bases lying between them. This CDR3 is built from 18 residues. Germline lookup yields CDR1 SGHDT and CDR2 YYEEEE. The CDR3 protein is CASSSLQPGLVGANVLTF. In DNA, the CDR3 is TGTGCCAGCAGCTCCCTTCAGCCGGGGTTAGTGGGGGCCAACGTCCTGACTTTC.

CDR3: CASSYEYSRPTNEKLFF. The CDR3 nucleotides read TGTGCCAGCAGTTACGAGTACAGCAGACCAACTAATGAAAAACTGTTTTTT. V and J are TRBV6-2 or TRBV6-3 and TRBJ1-4; no definite D call. From germline, CDR1 is MNHEY and CDR2 SVGEGT. The CDR3 is 17 amino acids. The V end lost 2 bases, the J end lost 0 bases, and 13 bases lay between the germline ends.

V usage is TRBV19 and J usage is TRBJ2-1, with 12 bases matching TRBD2. The CDR3 loop spans 13 amino acids. Per germline, CDR1 LNHDA and CDR2 SQIVND (reference sequence). With V trimmed by 8 bases and J by 7 bases, 3 bases remained unmatched. The CDR3 nucleotides read TGTGCCAGTGGGACTAGCGGGCTTAATGAGCAGTTCTTC. Protein product: CASGTSGLNEQFF. The complete variable domain, with remaining parts taken from reference TRBV19 and TRBJ2-1, reads DGGITQSPKYLFRKEGQNVTLSCEQNLNHDAMYWYRQDPGQGLRLIYYSQIVNDFQKGDIAEGYSVSREKKESFPLTVTSAQKNPTAFYLCASGTSGLNEQFFGPGTRLTVL.

CDR3 residues: CASSLRTGGLGQPQHF. The CDR3 DNA is TGTGCCAGCAGTCTACGGACAGGGGGCCTGGGTCAGCCCCAGCATTTT. V gene TRBV28 combines with J gene TRBJ1-5, with 11 bases lining up with TRBD1. The length of the CDR3 is 16 residues. Germline V gene sequence: CDR1 MDHEN, CDR2 SYDVKM. Unmatched junction bases numbered 9, after V lost 5 bases and J lost 6 bases.

V gene TRBV5-1 combines with J gene TRBJ2-4, with D possibly TRBD1 on 5 matching bases. The germline CDR1 and CDR2 sequences are SGHRS and YFSETQ. V was pared by 0 bases and J by 0 bases, with 13 bases between. The CDR3 is 17 residues long. Written as DNA, the CDR3 is TGCGCCAGCAGCTTGGGGGGCACTGCAGTAGCCAAAAACATTCAGTACTTC. Protein: CASSLGGTAVAKNIQYF. Using reference TRBV5-1 and TRBJ2-4 for the parts outside the CDR3, the full variable domain is KAGVTQTPRYLIKTRGQQVTLSCSPISGHRSVSWYQQTPGQGLQFLFEYFSETQRNKGNFPGRFSGRQFSNSRSEMNVSTLELGDSALYLCASSLGGTAVAKNIQYFGAGTRLSVL.

This sequence joins TRBV18 and TRBJ1-6; TRBD1 aligns across 7 bases. CDR1 KGHSH and CDR2 LQKENI come from the germline V gene. This CDR3 has 15 amino acids. Trimming cost V 3 bases and J 5 bases; bases outside gene matches: 4. CDR3: CASSPLDRDNSPLHF. CDR3 in DNA: TGTGCCAGCTCACCTCTTGACAGGGATAATTCACCCCTCCACTTT.

This chain connects TRBV2 to TRBJ1-1; 9 nucleotides align to TRBD1. The germline V gene has CDR1 SNHLY and CDR2 FYNNEI. The CDR3 loop spans 13 amino acids. V shed 6 bases, J shed 4 bases, and the junction held 3 bases outside the gene matches. The CDR3 DNA follows: TGTGCCAGCAGGACAGGGGGTCCCACTGAAGCTTTCTTT. As protein: CASRTGGPTEAFF.

The chain carries TRBV28 and TRBJ1-6, with TRBD1 as a possible D gene (6 bases). Germline assignment: CDR1 MDHEN and CDR2 SYDVKM. Trimming stripped 1 base from V and 7 bases from J, with 11 bases between. This CDR3 has 15 residues. Here the CDR3 DNA reads TGTGCCAGCAGTTTATCGGGCAGGGGAAATTCACCCCTCCACTTT. This encodes CASSLSGRGNSPLHF.

The chain recombines TRBV7-9 with TRBJ1-2, with a weak D call TRBD1 (6 bases). The CDR3 runs 15 residues. The germline V and J ends were trimmed by 2 bases and 4 bases, with 14 bases remaining between them. Looked up from germline, CDR1 is SEHNR and CDR2 is FQNEAQ (reference sequence). CDR3 DNA sequence: TGTGCCAGCAGCTTAACAGGGCCCTCAGTCTATGGCTACACCTTC. Its translation is CASSLTGPSVYGYTF. The full variable domain, its missing parts supplied by reference TRBV7-9 and TRBJ1-2, is DTGVSQNPRHKITKRGQNVTFRCDPISEHNRLYWYRQTLGQGPEFLTYFQNEAQLEKSRLLSDRFSAERPKGSFSTLEIQRTEQGDSAMYLCASSLTGPSVYGYTFGSGTRLTVV.

This clone has just one count. The V and J genes are TRBV2 and TRBJ2-5, with 8 bases lining up with TRBD1. Germline V gives CDR1 SNHLY, CDR2 FYNNEI. The CDR3 covers 15 residues. Trimming removed 5 bases from V and 5 bases from J; junction bases left unmatched: 10. Here the CDR3 reads CASSLEQGAWETQYF. For the CDR3, the DNA is TGTGCCAGCAGTCTTGAGCAGGGGGCTTGGGAGACCCAGTACTTC.

A word on this clone: One end of the junction does not line up with germline, which may come from a read error. This CDR3 is CASREGTLANTGELFF. The CDR3 bases are TGTGCCAGCAGGGAAGGGACTCTAGCGAACACCGGGGAGCTGTTTTTT. The chain couples TRBV6-1 to TRBJ2-2; maybe TRBD2 (6 bases). The CDR3 consists of 16 residues. The germline gives CDR1 MNHNS, CDR2 SASEGT.

This clone was observed once. The chain uses TRBV11-2 and TRBJ1-2, with a weak D call TRBD1 (6 bases). This CDR3 spans 13 amino acids. In germline, CDR1 is SGHAT, CDR2 FQNNGV. Trimming stripped 5 bases from V and 4 bases from J, with 11 bases between. CDR3 loop: CASSPTGSYGYTF. The CDR3 coding sequence is TGTGCCAGCAGCCCCACAGGGTCCTATGGCTACACCTTC.

The genes are TRBV11-3 and TRBJ2-1, with a possible D match to TRBD1 (6 bases). V was pared by 6 bases and J by 0 bases, with 15 bases between. The CDR3 is made up of 16 amino acids. The germline V gene encodes CDR1 SGHNT and CDR2 YENEEA. CDR3 sequence (DNA): TGTGCCAGCAGTTGTCAGACAGGCAGCTCCTACAATGAGCAGTTCTTC. As protein: CASSCQTGSSYNEQFF.

V and J are TRBV4-2 and TRBJ1-2; 7 bases line up with TRBD1. CDR3 length equals 15 residues. In germline, CDR1 is LGHNA, CDR2 YNFKEQ. The J segment lost 5 bases and the V segment lost 4 bases, leaving 10 bases of the junction unmatched. The CDR3 reads CASSRAGTETYGYTF. CDR3 coding DNA: TGTGCCAGCAGCCGAGCCGGGACAGAAACTTATGGCTACACCTTC.

This clone was detected once. The V gene is TRBV5-1, the J gene TRBJ1-2; D not resolved. Germline CDR1 and CDR2: SGHRS and YFSETQ. CDR3 length: 14 residues. V lost 4 bases and J lost 0, with 10 bases in between. The DNA for the CDR3 is TGCGCCAGCAGCGTAACAGTCCCTAACTATGGCTACACCTTC. As protein: CASSVTVPNYGYTF.

The chain employs TRBV3-1 (or the pseudogene TRBV3-2) and TRBJ2-2; a possible D gene is TRBD1 (7 bases). Looked up from germline, CDR1 is LGHDT and CDR2 is YNNKEL (reference sequence). The CDR3 contains 16 residues. Trimming stripped 3 bases from V and 4 bases from J, with 15 bases between. DNA of the CDR3: TGTGCCAGCAGCCACGGAGGGGGCGTTGGCACCGGGGAGCTGTTTTTT. Its protein product is CASSHGGGVGTGELFF.

The rearrangement joins TRBV4-1 to TRBJ2-1, with 9 bases fitting TRBD2. Germline loops: CDR1 MGHRA, CDR2 YSYEKL. This CDR3 comprises 16 residues. The ends lost 2 bases at V and 12 bases at J; junction bases unmatched: 14. In nucleotides, the CDR3 is TGCGCCAGCAGCCAACCTAGCGGGATCCCATGGGGGCCGCAGTTCTTC. Its translation: CASSQPSGIPWGPQFF.

J is TRBJ1-2 and V is TRBV5-1; D gene unclear. The CDR3 has 12 amino acids. The ends were cut back, 5 bases at V and 12 bases at J, with 17 bases in the middle. Per germline, CDR1 SGHRS and CDR2 YFSETQ. The CDR3 reads CASSPGRGRDTF. CDR3 coding DNA: TGCGCCAGCAGTCCCGGTAGAGGGAGGGACACCTTC.

The chain links TRBV18 to TRBJ1-5; 7 positions match TRBD1. CDR1 is KGHSH, CDR2 LQKENI, per germline. Trimming took 4 bases from V and 0 from J; bases not matched to a gene: 6. There are 16 residues in the CDR3. CDR3 protein: CASSHPGQNSNQPQHF. The CDR3 DNA reads TGTGCCAGCTCACACCCGGGACAGAATAGCAATCAGCCCCAGCATTTT.

This chain connects TRBV7-9 to TRBJ2-1; 10 positions agree with TRBD2. The CDR3 length is 15 residues. V was clipped by 5 bases and J by 2 bases; unmatched bases: 3. CDR1 is SEHNR, CDR2 FQNEAQ, per germline (reference sequence). The CDR3 nucleotides are TGTGCCAGCAGCAGAAGCGGGGGGGCCTACAATGAGCAGTTCTTC. It is translated as CASSRSGGAYNEQFF.

The chain uses TRBV4-1 and TRBJ1-1, with D perhaps matching TRBD1 (6 bases). The CDR3 spans 17 residues. Germline-derived CDR1 and CDR2 are MGHRA and YSYEKL. Trimming cost V 2 bases and J 1 base, with 17 bases left between them. CDR3 in DNA: TGCGCCAGCAGCCAAAAAAGTTGGGGCAGGGGGAACACTGAAGCTTTCTTT. Translating it yields CASSQKSWGRGNTEAFF.

This clone is a singleton in its sample. The gene calls are TRBV18 and TRBJ2-1; possible D gene TRBD1, 7 bases. Trimming shortened V by 1 base and J by 5 bases, and 12 bases separated the two germline ends. Per the germline V gene, CDR1 is KGHSH and CDR2 is LQKENI. The CDR3 is 15 amino acids. The CDR3, as DNA: TGTGCCAGCTCACCACAACAGGGGACTGACAATGAGCAGTTCTTC. This sequence encodes CASSPQQGTDNEQFF.

The V gene is TRBV6-6, the J gene TRBJ2-7, with D possibly being TRBD1 (6 bases). Per the germline V gene, CDR1 is MNHNY and CDR2 is SVGAGI (reference sequence). Trimming took 5 bases from V and 3 from J, leaving 11 bases between them. The CDR3 has 13 amino acids. DNA for the CDR3: TGTGCCAGCAGTACAAAACAGGGCTACGAGCAGTACTTC. As protein: CASSTKQGYEQYF.

V and J are TRBV2 and TRBJ1-1; TRBD1 matches at 10 bases. The V and J ends lost 6 bases and 5 bases, in that order; junction bases with no gene match: 9. Germline V CDR1 and CDR2: SNHLY, FYNNEI. The CDR3 covers 15 residues. The CDR3 protein is CASRVDRGLGTEAFF. The CDR3 DNA reads as TGTGCCAGCAGAGTTGACAGGGGGCTGGGAACTGAAGCTTTCTTT.

This clone has just one count. The chain combines TRBV18 with TRBJ2-1; TRBD1 aligns across 11 bases. The CDR3 has 15 amino acids. Germline CDR1 is KGHSH and CDR2 is LQKENI. V lost 1 base to trimming and J lost 7 bases; unmatched junction nucleotides: 3. Here the CDR3 reads CASSPLGQGVNEQFF. For the CDR3, the DNA is TGTGCCAGCTCACCACTGGGACAGGGGGTAAATGAGCAGTTCTTC.

The V call is TRBV18, the J call TRBJ2-6, with 11 bases fitting TRBD2. Trimming cost V 3 bases and J 0 bases; bases outside gene matches: 4. The CDR3 covers 18 residues. Germline V gives CDR1 KGHSH, CDR2 LQKENI. For the CDR3, the DNA is TGTGCCAGCTCACCGTTAGCGGGAGGGGGCTCTGGGGCCAACGTCCTGACTTTC. As protein: CASSPLAGGGSGANVLTF.

The CDR3 is CASSLIGGRKNIQYF. As DNA, the CDR3 is TGTGCCAGCAGCCTAATCGGGGGGCGCAAAAACATTCAGTACTTC. The chain combines TRBV5-8 with TRBJ2-4; perhaps TRBD2 as D (7 bases). Germline V gives CDR1 SGHTS, CDR2 YDEGEE. Trimming removed 4 bases at V and 3 bases at J, with 14 bases between. There are 15 residues in the CDR3.

On this clone itself: Mismatch with germline at one junction end may stem from a read error. The chain recombines TRBV5-8 with TRBJ1-6; tentatively, D is TRBD1 (6 bases). The length of the CDR3 is 15 residues. Germline CDR1 SGHTS, CDR2 YDEGEE. Here the CDR3 DNA reads TGTGCCGGCAGCTCACAGGGAGTGAATAATTCACCCCTCCACTTT. Its translation is CAGSSQGVNNSPLHF.

This clone was counted a few times. V usage is TRBV9 and J usage is TRBJ1-1; a possible D gene is TRBD1 (5 bases). In germline, CDR1 is SGDLS, CDR2 YYNGEE. The CDR3 has 17 residues. Trimming pared 0 bases from V and 3 bases from J, leaving 18 bases between. Here the CDR3 reads CASSVGQAGRGYTEAFF. In DNA, the CDR3 is TGTGCCAGCAGCGTAGGTCAGGCAGGGAGGGGATACACTGAAGCTTTCTTT.